Listed here are 32 T cell receptor beta chains from one sample, sequenced in a study of post-analysis software for immune sequencing data. Included in the TCR beta cDNA libraries were unique molecular identifiers. TCRdb called the PCR reads again in MiXCR, with one record for every CDR3 protein. The sample gives more than 500,000 distinct CDR3 sequences, approximately 34% of which show up once; 4.5% to 7.5% is in the top ten. Regarding the study as a whole: In patients, about 5 TRBV segments were more frequent than in controls, with TRBV5-6, TRBV5-1 and TRBV20-1 among them.

Their antigens remain unidentified. Sequencing input: blood. The receptor source for this set is a girl younger than 18 with multiple sclerosis.

This clonotype appeared many times. V usage is TRBV20-1 and J usage is TRBJ2-7; a weak D match, TRBD1 (5 bases). The CDR3 extends over 14 amino acids. V was pared by 1 base and J by 4 bases, with 14 bases between. CDR1 and CDR2 (germline): DFQATT, SNEGSKA (reference sequence). The CDR3 region has the DNA TGCAGTGCTAGAGCGCTCGTTGGGGCGTACGAGCAGTACTTC. Its translation is CSARALVGAYEQYF.

V usage is TRBV5-1 and J usage is TRBJ1-6; no definite D call. CDR3 size: 13 residues. Germline V gene lookup returns CDR1 SGHRS and CDR2 YFSETQ. V lost 0 bases and J lost 5, with 3 bases in between. The CDR3 sequence: CASSLDDNSPLHF. The DNA for the CDR3 is TGCGCCAGCAGCTTGGATGATAATTCACCCCTCCACTTT.

The chain links TRBV12-3 or TRBV12-4 to TRBJ2-7, with 13 bases that match TRBD2. V was clipped by 6 bases and J by 12 bases; unmatched bases: 8. This CDR3 has 13 residues. Here the CDR3 reads CASRSAGTSGVYF. The CDR3 nucleotides read TGTGCCAGCAGGTCCGCCGGGACTAGCGGGGTGTACTTC.

The sample holds a few counts of this clonotype. The chain has TRBV29-1 and TRBJ2-1; 9 bases fit TRBD1. Per germline, CDR1 SQVTM and CDR2 ANQGSEA. This CDR3 has 15 residues. V was pared by 0 bases and J by 7 bases, with 7 bases of the junction left unmatched. The CDR3 region has the DNA TGCAGCGTTGAAGACGGGACAGGGAGGCGGAATGAGCAGTTCTTC. The encoded protein is CSVEDGTGRRNEQFF.

Turning to this clonotype: One end of the junction fails to match germline, which may point to a read error. This CDR3 reads CASSLLGSYNKQFF. The CDR3 nucleotides are TGCGCCAGCAGCTTGTTAGGAAGTTACAATAAGCAGTTCTTC. This sequence joins TRBV5-1 and TRBJ2-1; D is unclear. The CDR3 is 14 amino acids. Germline V lookup: CDR1 SGHRS, CDR2 YFSETQ.

The V gene is TRBV29-1, the J gene TRBJ2-5; TRBD1 is a possible D gene (7 bases). The CDR3 runs to 12 residues. Germline V gene lookup returns CDR1 SQVTM and CDR2 ANQGSEA. CDR3: CNGGQYQETQYF. Here the CDR3 DNA reads TGCAACGGGGGACAGTACCAAGAGACCCAGTACTTC.

This chain joins TRBV20-1 and TRBJ1-5, with 9 bases identical to TRBD1. The CDR3 covers 15 residues. The germline V gene has CDR1 DFQATT and CDR2 SNEGSKA (reference sequence). Trimming cost V 0 bases and J 10 bases; bases outside gene matches: 10. The CDR3 DNA reads TGCAGTGCTAGAGATACTTTGACAGGGGGAGAACCCCAGCATTTT. It is translated as CSARDTLTGGEPQHF.

This chain connects TRBV20-1 to TRBJ2-3; tentative D call: TRBD2 (7 bases). Germline V gene sequence: CDR1 DFQATT, CDR2 SNEGSKA (reference sequence). CDR3 size: 15 residues. The V end was cut by 6 bases, the J end by 5 bases, with 21 bases between. The CDR3 region is CSARGWGGSGDTQYF. CDR3 coding DNA: TGCAGTGCAAGGGGCTGGGGGGGCTCTGGAGATACGCAGTATTTT.

The V call is TRBV29-1, the J call TRBJ2-5; a possible D gene is TRBD1 (5 bases). CDR1 SQVTM and CDR2 ANQGSEA come from the germline V gene. There are 12 residues in the CDR3. V dropped 6 bases and J dropped 2 bases, with 10 bases sitting between them. CDR3: CSVSREQETQYF. CDR3 nucleotides: TGCAGCGTATCCAGGGAACAAGAGACCCAGTACTTC.

The V and J genes are TRBV7-8 and TRBJ2-7, with D tentatively TRBD1 (5 bases). The V gene lost 4 bases and the J gene lost 4 bases, with 11 bases spanning the gap. This CDR3 contains 13 residues. Per the germline V gene, CDR1 is SGHVS and CDR2 is FQNEAQ. CDR3 bases: TGTGCCAGCAGCTATTCTCAGGGATACGAGCAGTACTTC. Encoded protein: CASSYSQGYEQYF.

V usage is TRBV12-3 or TRBV12-4 and J usage is TRBJ2-4, with D uncertain. TRBJ2-7 explains the end of the DNA better; the J call may be wrong. The CDR3 runs to 11 residues. The CDR3 loop is CASRDRDEQYF. The CDR3 DNA is TGTGCCAGCAGAGACCGGGACGAGCAGTACTTC.

This clonotype was picked up a small number of times. The V and J genes are TRBV29-1 and TRBJ1-2; 10 positions agree with TRBD1. The V gene end was trimmed by 5 bases and the J gene end by 1 base; junction bases not matched to a gene: 10. The CDR3 has 16 amino acids. CDR1 is SQVTM, CDR2 ANQGSEA, per germline. In nucleotides, the CDR3 is TGCAGCGTTCTTTTATTTGGGACAGGGGTTAACTATGGCTACACCTTC. Protein: CSVLLFGTGVNYGYTF.

The chain couples TRBV20-1 to TRBJ2-1; 7 bases fit TRBD2. The J segment lost 9 bases and the V segment lost 3 bases, leaving 11 bases of the junction unmatched. The germline CDR1 and CDR2 sequences are DFQATT and SNEGSKA (reference sequence). This CDR3 region has 14 residues. CDR3 bases: TGCAGTGCTAGGATGGCGGGGGAAAGAAGTGAGCAGTTCTTC. This gives the protein CSARMAGERSEQFF.

This chain connects TRBV19 to TRBJ2-2; perhaps TRBD2 as D (6 bases). The V end was cut by 7 bases, the J end by 5 bases, with 17 bases between. The CDR3 has 15 residues. Germline V gene sequence: CDR1 LNHDA, CDR2 SQIVND (reference sequence). The CDR3 DNA reads as TGTGCCAGTACCTCCCACGGACTACGTACCGGGGAGCTGTTTTTT. Protein: CASTSHGLRTGELFF.

The V call is TRBV20-1, the J call TRBJ1-1; tentatively, D is TRBD1 (5 bases). V lost 3 bases and J lost 1, with 12 bases in between. CDR3 length equals 14 residues. The V gene's germline CDR1 is DFQATT and CDR2 SNEGSKA (reference sequence). The CDR3 sequence is CSARAYGANTEAFF. The CDR3, as DNA: TGCAGTGCTAGGGCTTATGGGGCGAACACTGAAGCTTTCTTT.

This CDR3 is CASSYSRETGTGEETQYF. In DNA, the CDR3 is TGTGCCAGCAGTTACTCGAGAGAAACCGGGACAGGGGAAGAGACCCAGTACTTC. J is TRBJ2-5 and V is TRBV6-5; 10 positions match TRBD1. CDR1 MNHEY and CDR2 SVGAGI come from the germline V gene. The CDR3 extends over 18 amino acids. The V segment lost 0 bases and the J segment 3 bases; nucleotides outside the gene matches: 10.

This chain joins TRBV10-3 and TRBJ1-4, with D uncertain. The CDR3 runs to 16 residues. Trimming shortened V by 1 base and J by 3 bases, and 12 bases separated the two germline ends. CDR1 and CDR2 (germline): ENHRY, SYGVKD. The CDR3 nucleotides read TGTGCCATCAGTGAGTACGGGTTTGGAGCTAATGAAAAACTGTTTTTT. Its protein is CAISEYGFGANEKLFF.

The J gene is TRBJ2-3, the V gene TRBV19, with no clear D. The germline gives CDR1 LNHDA, CDR2 SQIVND (reference sequence). The CDR3 covers 14 residues. V dropped 6 bases and J dropped 6 bases, with 16 bases sitting between them. The CDR3 DNA sequence: TGTGCCAGTAGCACCGGACGGTTCACGGATACGCAGTATTTT. The encoded protein is CASSTGRFTDTQYF.

This clonotype was detected a few times. This chain connects TRBV10-1 to TRBJ2-7; D unresolved. V lost 3 bases and J lost 1, with 7 bases in between. Germline values: CDR1 WNHNN, CDR2 SYGVQD (reference sequence). This CDR3 is 13 amino acids long. DNA for the CDR3: TGCGCCAGCAGTGAAGCAGATTCCTACGAGCAGTACTTC. Translating gives CASSEADSYEQYF.

This clonotype was detected ten times or more. The chain is built from TRBV12-3 or TRBV12-4 and TRBJ2-5; the D gene could be TRBD1 or TRBD2 (7 bases each). V was pared by 8 bases and J by 5 bases, with 15 bases between. The CDR3 runs 13 residues. DNA for the CDR3: TGTGCCAGCCTTAGGGGGCGGGGGGAGACCCAGTACTTC. This codes for CASLRGRGETQYF.

V gene TRBV18 combines with J gene TRBJ1-4; maybe TRBD1 (5 bases). From germline, CDR1 is KGHSH and CDR2 LQKENI. This CDR3 is built from 13 residues. Trimming removed 4 bases from V and 14 bases from J, with 17 bases in between. The DNA for the CDR3 is TGTGCCAGCTCACGTTCTGGAGGATACAGGCTGTTTTTT. This gives the protein CASSRSGGYRLFF.

Only a few counts were recorded for this clonotype. The chain links TRBV4-1 to TRBJ1-2; D perhaps matches TRBD1 (5 bases). CDR3 length: 15 amino acids. Germline loops: CDR1 MGHRA, CDR2 YSYEKL. Trimming cost V 1 base and J 4 bases, with 13 bases left between them. This CDR3 reads CASSQGPDKGYGYTF. CDR3 bases: TGCGCCAGCAGCCAAGGTCCGGACAAGGGCTATGGCTACACCTTC.

The gene calls are TRBV12-3 or TRBV12-4 and TRBJ2-7, with 8 bases fitting TRBD1. The CDR3 loop spans 15 amino acids. The ends lost 3 bases at V and 5 bases at J; junction bases unmatched: 9. The CDR3 region is CASSFPGQGLDEQYF. The DNA for the CDR3 is TGTGCCAGCAGTTTTCCCGGACAGGGTCTCGACGAGCAGTACTTC.

V is TRBV5-1 and J is TRBJ2-7, with TRBD1 matching over 8 bases. Germline CDR1 reads SGHRS; CDR2 reads YFSETQ. The CDR3 extends over 14 amino acids. V dropped 6 bases and J dropped 2; count of bases not matched to a gene: 7. CDR3 coding DNA: TGCGCCAGCAATGGACAGGGTAAGACCTACGAGCAGTACTTC. Translating it yields CASNGQGKTYEQYF.

Of note for this clonotype: One junction end disagrees with the germline gene, perhaps due to a read error. V gene TRBV6-6 combines with J gene TRBJ2-5, with D perhaps being TRBD1 or TRBD2 (5 bases each). Per the germline V gene, CDR1 is MNHNY and CDR2 is SVGAGI (reference sequence). The CDR3 is 17 residues long. The CDR3 DNA sequence: TGTGCCGGCAGTTACGCCGGGACGGCTACATCCGAAGAGACCCAGTACTTC. It encodes CAGSYAGTATSEETQYF.

In this sample, this clonotype turned up a few times. The rearrangement links TRBV25-1 to TRBJ2-5; TRBD1 aligns across 7 bases. The CDR3 sequence is 14 residues long. Trimming took 3 bases from V and 5 from J; bases not matched to a gene: 6. Germline V CDR1 and CDR2: MGHDK, SYGVNS. The CDR3 region is CASSETQGIETQYF. The CDR3 DNA follows: TGTGCCAGCAGTGAGACACAGGGGATCGAGACCCAGTACTTC.

The genes are TRBV11-3 and TRBJ2-3; no reliable D call. Germline CDR1 SGHNT, CDR2 YENEEA. CDR3 length: 15 residues. Trimming took off 1 base at V and 1 base at J, with 9 bases between the two ends. The CDR3 is CASSLGFWGTDTQYF. The DNA for the CDR3 is TGTGCCAGCAGCTTAGGATTCTGGGGCACAGATACGCAGTATTTT.

The J gene is TRBJ1-5, the V gene TRBV10-3; D is perhaps TRBD1 (6 bases). This CDR3 region has 13 residues. Germline assignment: CDR1 ENHRY and CDR2 SYGVKD. The V end was cut by 10 bases, the J end by 3 bases, with 13 bases between. CDR3 residues: CATHRDNNQPQHF. CDR3 in DNA: TGTGCCACCCACCGGGACAACAATCAGCCCCAGCATTTT.

This chain uses TRBV12-3 or TRBV12-4 with TRBJ2-4, with a possible D match to TRBD1 (5 bases). The end of the DNA is better explained by TRBJ2-5, so the J call may be wrong. This CDR3 region has 13 residues. For the CDR3, the DNA is TGTGCCAGCAGTAAACAGGATCAAGAGACCCAGTACTTC. Its protein product is CASSKQDQETQYF.

CDR3 protein: CASSFGGTGDTYTF. CDR3 nucleotides: TGCGCCAGCAGCTTCGGTGGGACAGGGGACACCTACACCTTC. The chain joins TRBV5-1 to TRBJ1-2; the match to TRBD1 covers 10 bases. Germline lookup yields CDR1 SGHRS and CDR2 YFSETQ. Trimming cost V 2 bases and J 10 bases; bases outside gene matches: 8. The CDR3 is 14 residues long. Based on the CDR3 plus reference TRBV5-1 and TRBJ1-2, the full variable domain is KAGVTQTPRYLIKTRGQQVTLSCSPISGHRSVSWYQQTPGQGLQFLFEYFSETQRNKGNFPGRFSGRQFSNSRSEMNVSTLELGDSALYLCASSFGGTGDTYTFGSGTRLTVV.

This clonotype was observed a single time. The rearrangement links TRBV5-1 to TRBJ2-2; D is undetermined. The germline CDR1 and CDR2 sequences are SGHRS and YFSETQ. V lost 2 bases and J lost 5, with 10 bases in between. The length of the CDR3 is 14 residues. CDR3: CASSFYGITGELFF. CDR3 DNA: TGCGCCAGCAGCTTCTATGGTATAACCGGGGAGCTGTTTTTT.

The V gene is TRBV24-1, the J gene TRBJ2-3; possibly TRBD1 for D (6 bases). Germline V gives CDR1 KGHDR, CDR2 SFDVKD. This CDR3 has 17 residues. The ends were cut back, 3 bases at V and 0 bases at J, with 15 bases in the middle. CDR3 DNA: TGTGCCACCAGTGATCAACGGACAGAAAGAAGCACAGATACGCAGTATTTT. It encodes CATSDQRTERSTDTQYF.